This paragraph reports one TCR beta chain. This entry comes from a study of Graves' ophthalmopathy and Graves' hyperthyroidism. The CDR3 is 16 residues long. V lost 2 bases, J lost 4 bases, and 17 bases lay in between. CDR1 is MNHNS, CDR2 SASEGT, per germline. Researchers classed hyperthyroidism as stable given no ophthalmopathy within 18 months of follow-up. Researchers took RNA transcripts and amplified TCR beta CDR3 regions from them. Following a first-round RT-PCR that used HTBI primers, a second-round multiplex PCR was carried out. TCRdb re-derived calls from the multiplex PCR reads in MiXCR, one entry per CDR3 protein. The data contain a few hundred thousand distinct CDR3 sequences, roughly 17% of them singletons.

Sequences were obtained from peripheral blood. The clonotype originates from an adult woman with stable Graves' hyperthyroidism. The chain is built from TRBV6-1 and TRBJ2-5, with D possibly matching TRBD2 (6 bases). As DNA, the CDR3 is TGTGCCAGCAGTGAACGAGGAGGGTCCGGAGGAGAGACCCAGTACTTC. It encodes CASSERGGSGGETQYF.